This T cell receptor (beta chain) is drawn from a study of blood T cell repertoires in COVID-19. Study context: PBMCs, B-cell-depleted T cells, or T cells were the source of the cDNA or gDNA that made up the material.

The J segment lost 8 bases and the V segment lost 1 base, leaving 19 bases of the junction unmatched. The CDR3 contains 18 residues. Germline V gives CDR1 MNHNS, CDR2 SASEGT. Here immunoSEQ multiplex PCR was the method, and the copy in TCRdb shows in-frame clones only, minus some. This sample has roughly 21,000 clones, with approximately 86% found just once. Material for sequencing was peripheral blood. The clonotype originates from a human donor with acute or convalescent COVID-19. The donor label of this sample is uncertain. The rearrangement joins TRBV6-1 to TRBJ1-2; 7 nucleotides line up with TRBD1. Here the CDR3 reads CASSEDRRASYRGLGYTF. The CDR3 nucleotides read TGTGCCAGCAGTGAAGATCGTCGGGCTTCATACAGGGGATTAGGCTACACCTTC.